The entry that follows covers one TCR beta chain sequence. Antigen unknown. A single record per CDR3 protein comes from TCRdb applying MiXCR to the reads. This table has around 55,000 distinct CDR3 sequences, roughly a fifth appearing once. V was shortened by 3 bases and J by 0 bases, with 11 bases between the two germline ends. The CDR3 extends over 15 amino acids. Germline lookup yields CDR1 SQVTM and CDR2 ANQGSEA. These data originate in a study of T cell repertoires in cytomegalovirus infection. Across the whole study: CMV epitopes, recently identified HLA-C-restricted and well-studied HLA-B-restricted, were used. Regarding the study as a whole: HLA-C-restricted TCR beta clonotypes specific for CMV led the ex vivo response. Summed public TCR beta family frequency identified CMV carriers bearing the relevant HLA.

The sequenced sample was CD8+ T cells from cultured PBMCs, obtained from culture after CMV antigen stimulation. The rearrangement uses TRBV29-1 and TRBJ2-2; D remains ambiguous. This clonotype originated in a human donor in good health (CMV status not recorded). Some clones in this sample may be carry-over from other donors' samples. The DNA of the CDR3 is TGCAGCGTTGAGAAAGGCAGTACGAACACCGGGGAGCTGTTTTTT. Encoded protein: CSVEKGSTNTGELFF.